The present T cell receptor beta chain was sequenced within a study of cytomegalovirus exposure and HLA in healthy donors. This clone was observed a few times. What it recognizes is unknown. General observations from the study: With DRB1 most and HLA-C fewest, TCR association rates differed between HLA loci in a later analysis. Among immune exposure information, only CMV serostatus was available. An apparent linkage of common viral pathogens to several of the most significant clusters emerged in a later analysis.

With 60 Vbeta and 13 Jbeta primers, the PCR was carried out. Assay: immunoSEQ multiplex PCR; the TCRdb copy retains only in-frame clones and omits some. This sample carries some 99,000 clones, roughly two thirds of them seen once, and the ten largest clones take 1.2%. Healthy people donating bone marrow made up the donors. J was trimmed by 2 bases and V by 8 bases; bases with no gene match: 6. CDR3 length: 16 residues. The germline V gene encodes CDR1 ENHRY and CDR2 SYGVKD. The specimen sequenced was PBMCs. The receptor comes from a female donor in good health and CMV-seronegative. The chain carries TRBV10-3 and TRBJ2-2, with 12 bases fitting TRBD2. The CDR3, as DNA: TGTGCCATCCCGACTAGCGGGGGAACTAACACCGGGGAGCTGTTTTTT. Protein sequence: CAIPTSGGTNTGELFF.